These 2 T cell receptor beta chains were all obtained from the same sample, sequenced in a study of CD8 T cells in ankylosing spondylitis. TCRdb redid the calling of the 5' RACE reads with MiXCR, one entry per CDR3 protein. Altogether some 38,000 distinct CDR3 sequences are present, around 10% being singletons, with the ten largest covering approximately 16%. Specimen: blood, either unsorted or a sorted T cell fraction (not recorded which). The receptors here all came from a male donor with ankylosing spondylitis or in good health (not recorded which).

This clonotype was found many times. The V call is TRBV4-3, the J call TRBJ2-5, with a possible D match to TRBD2 (6 bases). This CDR3 contains 15 residues. CDR1 and CDR2 from the germline V gene are LGHNA and YSLEER. The V end was cut by 0 bases, the J end by 4 bases, with 12 bases between. The CDR3, as DNA: TGCGCCAGCAGCCAAGATCTGGGGGGTCCAGAGACCCAGTACTTC. It is translated as CASSQDLGGPETQYF.

This clonotype has at least ten counts. The rearrangement links TRBV24-1 to TRBJ2-1, with 13 nucleotides matching TRBD2. V dropped 0 bases and J dropped 12; count of bases not matched to a gene: 7. CDR1 and CDR2 from the germline V gene are KGHDR and SFDVKD. The CDR3 covers 16 residues. CDR3 sequence: CATSDLPGLAGVVQFF. CDR3 DNA: TGTGCCACCAGTGATTTGCCTGGACTAGCGGGAGTAGTGCAGTTCTTC.